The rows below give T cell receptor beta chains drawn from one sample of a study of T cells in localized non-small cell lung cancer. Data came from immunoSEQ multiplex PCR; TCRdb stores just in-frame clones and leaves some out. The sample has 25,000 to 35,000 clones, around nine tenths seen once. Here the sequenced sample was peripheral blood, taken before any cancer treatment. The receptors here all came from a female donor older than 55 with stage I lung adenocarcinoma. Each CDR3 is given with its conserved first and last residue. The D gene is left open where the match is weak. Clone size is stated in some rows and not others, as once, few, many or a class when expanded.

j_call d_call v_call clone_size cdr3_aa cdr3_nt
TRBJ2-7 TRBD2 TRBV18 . CASSRTSELYEQYF TGTGCCAGCTCTCGGACTAGCGAACTCTACGAGCAGTACTTC
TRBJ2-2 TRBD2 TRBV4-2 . CASSQDLTSGNTGELFF TGTGCCAGCAGCCAAGATCTGACTAGCGGAAACACCGGGGAGCTGTTTTTT
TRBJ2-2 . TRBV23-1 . CASPPRPGELFF TGCGCCAGTCCGCCCCGGCCCGGGGAGCTGTTTTTT
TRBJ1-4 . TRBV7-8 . CASSLPETGLGKLFF TGTGCCAGCAGCTTGCCCGAGACCGGGCTTGGAAAACTGTTTTTT
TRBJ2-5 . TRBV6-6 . CASSYGDSRETQYF TGTGCCAGCAGTTACGGTGATTCAAGGGAGACCCAGTACTTC
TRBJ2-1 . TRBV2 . CASRAGSLLYNEQFF TGTGCCAGCAGAGCCGGGAGTTTGCTCTACAATGAGCAGTTCTTC
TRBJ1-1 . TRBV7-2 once CASSLDFNTEAFF TGTGCCAGCAGCTTAGATTTTAACACTGAAGCTTTCTTT
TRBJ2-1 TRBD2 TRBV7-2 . CASSFSGLVYEQFF TGTGCCAGCAGCTTTAGCGGACTAGTCTATGAGCAGTTCTTC
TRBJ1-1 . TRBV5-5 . CASSLDDWGTEAFF TGTGCCAGCAGTCTCGACGACTGGGGAACTGAAGCTTTCTTT
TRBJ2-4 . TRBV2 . CASSAPVLGRNIQYF TGTGCCAGCAGTGCCCCAGTACTTGGTCGAAACATTCAGTACTTC
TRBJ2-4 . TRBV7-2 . CASRPYLGVNIQYF TGTGCCAGCAGACCCTATTTGGGAGTGAACATTCAGTACTTC
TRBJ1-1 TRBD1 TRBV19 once CASSFTGTGDTEAFF TGTGCCAGTAGCTTTACCGGGACAGGGGACACTGAAGCTTTCTTT
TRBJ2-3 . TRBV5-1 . CASSSLEASTDTQYF TGCGCCAGCAGCTCATTAGAAGCCAGCACAGATACGCAGTATTTT
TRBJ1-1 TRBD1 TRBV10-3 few CAISDSTGGNTEAFF TGTGCCATCAGTGACTCGACAGGGGGCAACACTGAAGCTTTCTTT
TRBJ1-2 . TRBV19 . CASRSPQVWGGYTF TGTGCCAGTAGGTCCCCGCAGGTATGGGGTGGCTACACCTTC
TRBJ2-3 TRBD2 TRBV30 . CAWSAGGSGTDTQYF TGTGCCTGGAGTGCGGGCGGGAGCGGCACAGATACGCAGTATTTT
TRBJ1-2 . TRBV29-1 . CSVGAPNYGYTF TGCAGCGTTGGGGCACCTAACTATGGCTACACCTTC
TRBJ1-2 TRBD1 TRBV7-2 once CASSPGQGAGGYTF TGTGCCAGCAGCCCGGGACAGGGGGCGGGCGGCTACACCTTC
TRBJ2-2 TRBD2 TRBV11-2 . CASSPRLAGESGELFF TGTGCCAGCAGCCCCAGACTAGCGGGAGAAAGCGGGGAGCTGTTTTTT
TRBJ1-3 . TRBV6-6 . CASSRTRGNTIYF TGTGCCAGCAGTCGAACTCGGGGAAACACCATATATTTT
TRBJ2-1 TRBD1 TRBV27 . CASSGTAFYNEQFF TGTGCCAGCAGTGGGACAGCCTTCTACAATGAGCAGTTCTTC
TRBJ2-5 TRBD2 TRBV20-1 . CSAIGGETQYF TGCAGTGCTATCGGGGGGGAGACCCAGTACTTC
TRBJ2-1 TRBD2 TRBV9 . CASSVGASGSYYEQFF TGTGCCAGCAGCGTAGGCGCGAGCGGGAGCTATTATGAGCAGTTCTTC
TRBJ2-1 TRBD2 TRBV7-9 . CASSSASGYYNEQFF TGTGCCAGCAGCTCCGCTAGCGGTTACTACAATGAGCAGTTCTTC
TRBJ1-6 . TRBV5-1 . CASSPGQPDNSPLHF TGCGCCAGCAGCCCCGGACAGCCAGATAATTCACCCCTCCACTTT
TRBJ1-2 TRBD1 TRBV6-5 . CASSPGTGGYGYTF TGTGCCAGCAGTCCCGGGACAGGGGGCTATGGCTACACCTTC
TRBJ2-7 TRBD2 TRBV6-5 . CASSYSPSGYEQYF TGTGCCAGCAGTTACTCACCTAGCGGGTACGAGCAGTACTTC
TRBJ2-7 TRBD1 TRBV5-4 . CASSLTWTGGDYEQYF TGTGCCAGCAGCTTGACCTGGACAGGGGGCGACTACGAGCAGTACTTC
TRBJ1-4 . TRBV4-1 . CASSPGRLDEKLFF TGCGCCAGCAGCCCAGGACGGCTGGATGAAAAACTGTTTTTT
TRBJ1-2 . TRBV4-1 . CASSQVDRGRNYGYTF TGCGCCAGCAGCCAAGTGGATAGGGGGAGAAACTATGGCTACACCTTC
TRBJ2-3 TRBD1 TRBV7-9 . CASSWDRTDTQYF TGTGCCAGCAGCTGGGACAGAACAGATACGCAGTATTTT
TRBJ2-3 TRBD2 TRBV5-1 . CASSWGLAGVDTQYF TGCGCCAGCAGCTGGGGACTAGCGGGGGTAGATACGCAGTATTTT
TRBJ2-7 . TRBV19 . CASSLRSGEGSREQYF TGTGCCAGTAGTCTCCGATCGGGAGAAGGGTCTAGAGAGCAGTACTTC
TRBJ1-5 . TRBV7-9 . CASSSNDHRLPQHF TGTGCCAGCAGCTCTAATGACCATAGGCTGCCCCAGCATTTT
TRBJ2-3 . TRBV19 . CASSIGAGDTQYF TGTGCCAGTAGTATCGGGGCCGGAGATACGCAGTATTTT
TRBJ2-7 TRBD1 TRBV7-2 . CASSSGQVGSYEQYF TGTGCCAGCAGCTCGGGACAGGTTGGCTCCTACGAGCAGTACTTC
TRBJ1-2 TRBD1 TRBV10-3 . CAISESAGGHGYTF TGTGCCATCAGTGAGTCGGCAGGGGGCCATGGCTACACCTTC
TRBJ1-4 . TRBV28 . CASSWDGTNEKLFF TGTGCCAGCAGTTGGGACGGAACTAATGAAAAACTGTTTTTT
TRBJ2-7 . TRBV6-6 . CASSYSHLYEQYF TGTGCCAGCAGTTACTCGCATTTATACGAGCAGTACTTC
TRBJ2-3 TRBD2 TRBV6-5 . CASSYPTSGTDTQYF TGTGCCAGCAGTTACCCGACTAGCGGCACAGATACGCAGTATTTT
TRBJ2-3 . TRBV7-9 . CASSLSEGDTQYF TGTGCCAGCAGCTTAAGCGAGGGAGATACGCAGTATTTT
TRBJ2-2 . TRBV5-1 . CASALGPTSGELFF TGCGCCAGCGCCTTGGGCCCGACCTCCGGGGAGCTGTTTTTT
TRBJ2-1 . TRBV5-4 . CASSSWGEQFF TGTGCCAGCAGCAGCTGGGGTGAGCAGTTCTTC
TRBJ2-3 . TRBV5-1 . CASSPPLDGGVDTQYF TGCGCCAGCAGTCCTCCTTTGGACGGGGGAGTAGATACGCAGTATTTT
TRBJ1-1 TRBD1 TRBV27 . CASSLRTGIMNTEAFF TGTGCCAGCAGTCTCCGGACAGGGATTATGAACACTGAAGCTTTCTTT
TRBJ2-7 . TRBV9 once CASSTGPTAYEQYF TGTGCCAGCAGCACCGGACCGACCGCCTACGAGCAGTACTTC
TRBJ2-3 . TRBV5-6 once CASSQARGYFTDTQYF TGTGCCAGCAGCCAGGCCAGGGGATACTTCACAGATACGCAGTATTTT
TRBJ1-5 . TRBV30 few CAWSNGPGYNQPQHF TGTGCCTGGAGTAATGGGCCCGGCTACAATCAGCCCCAGCATTTT
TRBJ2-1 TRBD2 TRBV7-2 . CASRGTSGTTGQFF TGTGCCAGCAGGGGGACTAGCGGGACAACGGGGCAGTTCTTC
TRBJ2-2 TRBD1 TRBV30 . CAWSRAGGPGELFF TGTGCCTGGAGTAGGGCAGGGGGCCCCGGGGAGCTGTTTTTT
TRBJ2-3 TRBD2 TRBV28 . CASRGSGTETTSPDTQYF TGTGCCAGCAGAGGTAGCGGGACCGAAACTACCTCCCCCGATACGCAGTATTTT
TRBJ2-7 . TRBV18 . CASSPRNGGDYEQYF TGTGCCAGCTCACCACGAAACGGCGGGGACTACGAGCAGTACTTC
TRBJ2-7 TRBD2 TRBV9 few CASSVAASGLGLNEQYF TGTGCCAGCAGCGTGGCTGCTAGCGGGCTTGGCCTGAACGAGCAGTACTTC
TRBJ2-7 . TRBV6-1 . CASSRGGAVGYEQYF TGTGCCAGCAGTCGAGGCGGAGCTGTCGGCTACGAGCAGTACTTC